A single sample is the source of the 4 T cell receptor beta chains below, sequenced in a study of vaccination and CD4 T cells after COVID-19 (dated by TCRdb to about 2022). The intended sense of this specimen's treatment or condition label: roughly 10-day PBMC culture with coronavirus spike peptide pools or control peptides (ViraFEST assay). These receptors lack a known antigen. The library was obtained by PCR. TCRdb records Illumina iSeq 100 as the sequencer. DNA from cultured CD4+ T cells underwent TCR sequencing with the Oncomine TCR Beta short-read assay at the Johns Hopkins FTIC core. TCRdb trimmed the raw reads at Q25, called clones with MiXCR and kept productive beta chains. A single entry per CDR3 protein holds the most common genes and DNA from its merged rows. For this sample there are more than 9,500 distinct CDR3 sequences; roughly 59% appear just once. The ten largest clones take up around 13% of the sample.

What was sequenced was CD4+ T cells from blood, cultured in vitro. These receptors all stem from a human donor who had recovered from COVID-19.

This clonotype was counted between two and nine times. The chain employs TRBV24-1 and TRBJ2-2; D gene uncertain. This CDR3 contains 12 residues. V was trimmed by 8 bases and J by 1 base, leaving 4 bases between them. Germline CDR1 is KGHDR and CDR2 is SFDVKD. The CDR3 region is CATNGNTGELFF. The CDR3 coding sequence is TGTGCCACCAACGGGAACACCGGGGAGCTGTTTTTT.

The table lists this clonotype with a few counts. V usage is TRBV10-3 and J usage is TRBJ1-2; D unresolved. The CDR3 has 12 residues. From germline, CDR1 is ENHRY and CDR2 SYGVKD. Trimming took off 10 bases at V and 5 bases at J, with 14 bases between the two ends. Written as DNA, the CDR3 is TGTGCCACTGGCGACCAGGAGTATGGCTACACCTTC. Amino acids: CATGDQEYGYTF.

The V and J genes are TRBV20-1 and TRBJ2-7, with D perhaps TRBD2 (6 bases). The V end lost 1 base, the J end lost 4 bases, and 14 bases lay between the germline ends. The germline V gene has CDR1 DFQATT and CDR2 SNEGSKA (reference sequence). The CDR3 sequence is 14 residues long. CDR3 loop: CSARGAGTQYEQYF. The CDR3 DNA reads TGCAGTGCTAGAGGCGCAGGGACTCAGTACGAGCAGTACTTC.

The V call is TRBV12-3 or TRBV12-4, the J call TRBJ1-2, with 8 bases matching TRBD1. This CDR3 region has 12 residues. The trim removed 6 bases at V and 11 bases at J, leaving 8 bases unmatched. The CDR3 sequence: CASSHDRGGYTF. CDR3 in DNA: TGTGCCAGCAGCCACGACAGGGGAGGGTACACCTTC.